The clone carrying this T cell receptor beta chain was detected many times. Its target is not known. TCR beta CDR3 regions were amplified from RNA. Using the HTBI primer set, a first-round RT-PCR was run on the TCR CDR3. Each CDR3 protein is one row after TCRdb ran MiXCR on the multiplex PCR reads. Among a few hundred thousand distinct CDR3 sequences, 15% to 20% were seen once, and the ten largest hold 17%. This sample was taken from a study of T cells in Graves' hyperthyroidism and ophthalmopathy. Broader study findings: Model-based prediction identified ophthalmopathy a median 6.5 months prior to its onset. Most thyroid clonotypes with frequency above 0.001 were detected in blood.

The study included ophthalmopathy patients with Clinical Activity Score at least 3, NOSPECS grade at least 4 and duration under 3 months. The TCR originated in a woman in her late teens or twenties with Graves' ophthalmopathy. The sequenced sample consisted of blood.

For the CDR3, the DNA is TGTGCCATCAAGGGGATTGGGAGCTCCTACGAGCAGTACTTC. This translates into CAIKGIGSSYEQYF. J is TRBJ2-7 and V is TRBV10-3; TRBD1 or TRBD2 may be the D gene (5 bases each). The germline gives CDR1 ENHRY, CDR2 SYGVKD. V shed 7 bases and J shed 0 bases, with 13 bases lying between them. The CDR3 is 14 residues long.